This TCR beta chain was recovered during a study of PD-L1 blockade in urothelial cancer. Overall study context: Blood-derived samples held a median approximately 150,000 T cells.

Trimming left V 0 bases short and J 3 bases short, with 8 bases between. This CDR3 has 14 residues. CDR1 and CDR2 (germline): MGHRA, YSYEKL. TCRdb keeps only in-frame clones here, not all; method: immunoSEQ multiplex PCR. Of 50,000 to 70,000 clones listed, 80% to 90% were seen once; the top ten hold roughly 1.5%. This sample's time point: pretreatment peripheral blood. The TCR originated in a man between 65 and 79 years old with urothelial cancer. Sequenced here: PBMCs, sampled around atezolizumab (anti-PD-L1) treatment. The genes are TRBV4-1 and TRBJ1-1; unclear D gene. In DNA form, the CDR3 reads TGCGCCAGCAGCCAAGATCCGGGGTACACTGAAGCTTTCTTT. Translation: CASSQDPGYTEAFF.